This TCR beta chain appears in the sequencing data of a study of OX40 agonist ivuxolimab in advanced cancers. The wider study: Anti-PD-1, anti-PD-L1 or anti-CTLA-4 therapy given earlier was allowed, and 40% had some.

From germline, CDR1 is MNHEY and CDR2 SVGAGI. The CDR3 runs 16 residues. V was cut by 0 bases and J by 0 bases, with 9 bases left in between. Sequenced by immunoSEQ multiplex PCR; TCRdb stores in-frame clones only, minus some. The sample gives 60,000 or so clones, roughly 90% of which show up once; about 5.1% is in the top ten. The material was CD4+ or CD8+ T cells sorted from blood, obtained in a trial of the OX40 agonist ivuxolimab. This receptor was identified in an adult with an advanced solid tumor such as melanoma, head and neck, liver or kidney cancer. V and J are TRBV6-5 and TRBJ2-1; D is ambiguous. The CDR3 here is CASSYSARSSYNEQFF. DNA of the CDR3: TGTGCCAGCAGTTACTCGGCCAGAAGCTCCTACAATGAGCAGTTCTTC.